The rows below give T cell receptor beta chains drawn from one sample of a study of response to subunit inactivated influenza vaccine. MiXCR, applied by TCRdb to the RT-PCR reads, yields one record per CDR3 protein. The data show 650,000 or so distinct CDR3 sequences, with about 15% seen just once and roughly 7.6% held by the top ten. The material sequenced was PBMCs from blood, taken roughly 15 days before vaccination. All receptors come from a man aged 45 to 65 who received an inactivated influenza vaccine. The CDR3 runs from the conserved cysteine through the conserved F or W. Fields, in order: V gene, clone size, J gene, D gene, CDR3 DNA, CDR3 protein. D genes are given only for firm matches. Clone size appears in some rows only: once, few, many, or a class for an expanded clone.

V: TRBV20-1; size: -; J: TRBJ2-2; D: TRBD2; DNA: TGCAGTGCTAGAAACCCCGGGACTAGCTTTACCGGGGAGCTGTTTTTT; CDR3: CSARNPGTSFTGELFF
V: TRBV7-9; size: -; J: TRBJ2-7; D: TRBD2; DNA: TGTGCCAGCAGCACTTGGACTAGCGGGACAAGGGAGCAGTACTTC; CDR3: CASSTWTSGTREQYF
V: TRBV28; size: -; J: TRBJ2-3; D: TRBD2; DNA: TGTGCCAGCAGTTTGGCCCTATTACTAGCGGGGGGGCCAGATACGCAGTATTTT; CDR3: CASSLALLLAGGPDTQYF
V: TRBV12-5; size: few; J: TRBJ2-2; D: TRBD1; DNA: TGTGCTAGTGGTTTGGACGCAGGACAGGGCGAAGGCGCCGGGGAGCTGTTTTTT; CDR3: CASGLDAGQGEGAGELFF
V: TRBV14; size: -; J: TRBJ2-5; D: -; DNA: TGTGCCAGCAGCCGGGCTGGAAGAGACCGAGAGACCCAGTACTTC; CDR3: CASSRAGRDRETQYF
V: TRBV7-2; size: -; J: TRBJ1-1; D: TRBD1; DNA: TGTGCCAGCAGCTTAGTCACAGGGGGCGCCGTGAACACTGAAGCTTTCTTT; CDR3: CASSLVTGGAVNTEAFF
V: TRBV3-1; size: many; J: TRBJ2-7; D: TRBD1; DNA: TGTGCCAGCAGTCACAGGGGATCCTACGAGCAGTACTTC; CDR3: CASSHRGSYEQYF
V: TRBV24-1; size: -; J: TRBJ2-5; D: TRBD1; DNA: TGTGCCACCAGTTCCGGGACAGGGGGTATGGAGACCCAGTACTTC; CDR3: CATSSGTGGMETQYF
V: TRBV6-2/TRBV6-3; size: -; J: TRBJ1-1; D: -; DNA: TGTGCCAGCAGTCCCCGGGTGGCAGCTGAAGCTTTCTTT; CDR3: CASSPRVAAEAFF
V: TRBV28; size: few; J: TRBJ2-4; D: -; DNA: TGTGCCAGCAGTTGGCACAGGGAGGGGATCATTCAGTACTTC; CDR3: CASSWHREGIIQYF
V: TRBV12-3/TRBV12-4; size: few; J: TRBJ2-1; D: TRBD2; DNA: TGTGCCAGCAGTTGGACTAGCGGGAGTTTGAATGAGCAGTTCTTC; CDR3: CASSWTSGSLNEQFF
V: TRBV13; size: few; J: TRBJ2-7; D: -; DNA: TGTGCCAGCAGCGGAGTTGGCACAGGGTATTACGAGCAGTACTTC; CDR3: CASSGVGTGYYEQYF
V: TRBV27; size: few; J: TRBJ2-3; D: -; DNA: TGTGCCAGCAGTTCCAGCCACAAATTACCCGTTTTT; CDR3: CASSSSHKLPVF
V: TRBV3-1; size: -; J: TRBJ1-1; D: TRBD1; DNA: TGTGCCAGCCGCCGGGGACAGGGGACCGCTGAAGCTTTCTTT; CDR3: CASRRGQGTAEAFF
V: TRBV12-3/TRBV12-4; size: few; J: TRBJ1-2; D: TRBD1; DNA: TGTGCCAGCAGTCCCGGCCCCGGGACAGGAAACTATGGCTACACCTTC; CDR3: CASSPGPGTGNYGYTF
V: TRBV18; size: -; J: TRBJ2-7; D: -; DNA: TGTGCCAGCTCGTTTGGGACCGCGTCCGAGCAGTACTTC; CDR3: CASSFGTASEQYF
V: TRBV20-1; size: -; J: TRBJ2-6; D: -; DNA: TGCAGTGCCCCCCCACTAGGTTCTGGGGCCAACGTCCTGACTTTC; CDR3: CSAPPLGSGANVLTF
V: TRBV23-1; size: -; J: TRBJ2-3; D: TRBD2; DNA: TGCGCCAGCACCGAGCTAGCGGTCACAGATACGCAGTATTTT; CDR3: CASTELAVTDTQYF
V: TRBV6-2/TRBV6-3; size: few; J: TRBJ2-1; D: -; DNA: TGTGCCAGCAGTTACAGTGGCACCACGTACACCCAAGACAGCTCCTACAATGAGCAGTTCTTC; CDR3: CASSYSGTTYTQDSSYNEQFF
V: TRBV12-3/TRBV12-4; size: few; J: TRBJ2-5; D: -; DNA: TGTGCCAGCCGCGAAGGGGGGACCCAGTACTTC; CDR3: CASREGGTQYF
V: TRBV9; size: few; J: TRBJ2-5; D: -; DNA: TGTGCCAGCAGCGCCTTAGGGGGGACAACGGAGACCCAGTACTTC; CDR3: CASSALGGTTETQYF
V: TRBV29-1; size: many; J: TRBJ2-3; D: -; DNA: TGCAGCGTTGACAGGGGGGCAGATACGCAGTATTTT; CDR3: CSVDRGADTQYF
V: TRBV11-2; size: -; J: TRBJ2-7; D: -; DNA: TGTGCCAGCAGCTTAGCCTTAAACTACGATCCCTACGAGCAGTACTTC; CDR3: CASSLALNYDPYEQYF
V: TRBV3-1; size: few; J: TRBJ2-3; D: TRBD1; DNA: TGTGCCAGCAGCCTTGATACAGGGGCGCGGCAGTATTTT; CDR3: CASSLDTGARQYF
V: TRBV29-1; size: many; J: TRBJ2-1; D: -; DNA: TGCAGCGTTGCGGGGGGCTTAACCTACAATGAGCAGTTCTTC; CDR3: CSVAGGLTYNEQFF
V: TRBV11-2; size: few; J: TRBJ2-7; D: -; DNA: TGTGCCAGCAGCTTAGGTATAGCGTACGAGCAGTACTTC; CDR3: CASSLGIAYEQYF
V: TRBV12-3/TRBV12-4; size: many; J: TRBJ2-5; D: -; DNA: TGTGCCAGCAGACCTACGGGGGAGACCCAGTACTTC; CDR3: CASRPTGETQYF
V: TRBV7-9; size: -; J: TRBJ2-1; D: -; DNA: TGTGCCAGCAGCCCAATGTGGGGTTTTAACTACAATGAGCAGTTCTTC; CDR3: CASSPMWGFNYNEQFF
V: TRBV20-1; size: few; J: TRBJ2-1; D: -; DNA: TGCAGTGCTAGAGGAGGAGCGACCTACAATGAGCAGTTCTTC; CDR3: CSARGGATYNEQFF
V: TRBV7-2; size: few; J: TRBJ1-4; D: -; DNA: TGTGCCAGCAGCTTAGACCCATTCCGGGAGGAAAAACTGTTTTTT; CDR3: CASSLDPFREEKLFF
V: TRBV4-1; size: few; J: TRBJ2-7; D: -; DNA: TGCGCCAGCAGCCAAGATGCCAGGGATCCCTACGAGCAGTACTTC; CDR3: CASSQDARDPYEQYF
V: TRBV7-2; size: few; J: TRBJ2-7; D: TRBD2; DNA: TGTGCCAGCAGCAGGACTAGCGGGAGGGCCGAGTACGAGCAGTACTTC; CDR3: CASSRTSGRAEYEQYF
V: TRBV7-2; size: few; J: TRBJ2-1; D: -; DNA: TGTGCCAGCAGCTCCTTCTATGAGCAGTTCTTC; CDR3: CASSSFYEQFF
V: TRBV6-2/TRBV6-3; size: -; J: TRBJ2-7; D: TRBD1; DNA: TGTGCCAGCAGTGGGACAGGGATTGGTCTTTACGAGCAGTACTTC; CDR3: CASSGTGIGLYEQYF
V: TRBV6-5; size: -; J: TRBJ1-1; D: -; DNA: TGTGCCAGCAGTTTGAGCTTAGTTTGGGTGCGGAACACTGAAGCTTTCTTT; CDR3: CASSLSLVWVRNTEAFF
V: TRBV20-1; size: few; J: TRBJ2-1; D: TRBD2; DNA: TGCAGTGCTAGAGATTCGCGGGGGAACAATGAGCAGTTCTTC; CDR3: CSARDSRGNNEQFF
V: TRBV29-1; size: few; J: TRBJ2-1; D: TRBD2; DNA: TGCAGCGTTGAACCCGGGGGGTACAATGAGCAGTTCTTC; CDR3: CSVEPGGYNEQFF
V: TRBV7-9; size: -; J: TRBJ1-2; D: TRBD1; DNA: TGTGCCAGCAGCCAAGGGACAGGGGATACGGATGGCTACACCTTC; CDR3: CASSQGTGDTDGYTF
V: TRBV27; size: -; J: TRBJ2-1; D: TRBD2; DNA: TGTGCCAGCAGTTTAAGAGGACTAGCGGTTCACAATGAGCAGTTCTTC; CDR3: CASSLRGLAVHNEQFF
V: TRBV9; size: -; J: TRBJ2-7; D: TRBD1; DNA: TGTGCCAGCAGCGGCAGATCCGGGACAGGGGTATACGAGCAGTACTTC; CDR3: CASSGRSGTGVYEQYF
V: TRBV10-2; size: -; J: TRBJ2-4; D: -; DNA: TGCGCCAGCAGTGATGGGGGCGCGACCATTCAGTACTTC; CDR3: CASSDGGATIQYF
V: TRBV7-9; size: -; J: TRBJ2-7; D: TRBD1; DNA: TGTGCCAGCAGCTTAGGTGGACAGGGGTTGGTCCCTTACGAGCAGTACTTC; CDR3: CASSLGGQGLVPYEQYF
V: TRBV6-2/TRBV6-3; size: -; J: TRBJ2-7; D: TRBD1; DNA: TGTGCCAGCACTCATGATGGGACAGGGTCCTACGAGCAGTACTTC; CDR3: CASTHDGTGSYEQYF
V: TRBV4-2; size: -; J: TRBJ2-7; D: TRBD2; DNA: TGTGCCAGCAGCCAAGCTTCTAGCGGGAGAGGCGAGCAGTACTTC; CDR3: CASSQASSGRGEQYF
V: TRBV4-3; size: -; J: TRBJ2-5; D: -; DNA: TGCGCCAGCAGCCAAGAATACGGCGGAGCGGGGACCCAGTACTTC; CDR3: CASSQEYGGAGTQYF
V: TRBV5-1; size: -; J: TRBJ1-1; D: -; DNA: TGCGCCAGCACGGGAGAATGGGGGGCGACTGAAGCTTTCTTT; CDR3: CASTGEWGATEAFF
V: TRBV5-1; size: many; J: TRBJ1-3; D: TRBD1; DNA: TGCGCCAGCGCATCCCGACAGGGCAACCCTGGAAACACCATATATTTT; CDR3: CASASRQGNPGNTIYF
V: TRBV5-1; size: many; J: TRBJ2-5; D: -; DNA: TGTGCCAGCAGCTTAGCCGGTTACCAAGAGACCCAGTACTTC; CDR3: CASSLAGYQETQYF
V: TRBV14; size: -; J: TRBJ1-2; D: -; DNA: TGTGCCAGCAGCCAATTGGACGGTGGAGTCACTAACTATGGCTACACCTTC; CDR3: CASSQLDGGVTNYGYTF
V: TRBV12-3/TRBV12-4; size: few; J: TRBJ1-1; D: -; DNA: TGTGCCAGCAGTTTAGAGGGATTCATGAACACTGAAGCTTTCTTT; CDR3: CASSLEGFMNTEAFF
V: TRBV5-1; size: few; J: TRBJ2-7; D: TRBD2; DNA: TGCGCCAGCAGCTTGGGGGGACTAGCGGAGATCTACGAGCAGTACTTC; CDR3: CASSLGGLAEIYEQYF
V: TRBV12-3/TRBV12-4; size: many; J: TRBJ1-5; D: -; DNA: TGTGCCAGCAGCCTTATGGTCGTGGTGCCCCAGCATTTT; CDR3: CASSLMVVVPQHF